This T cell receptor beta chain was obtained from a study of neurological immune-mediated disorders (dated by TCRdb to between 2018 and 2021). Background for the entire study: Among the roughly 34 multiple sclerosis patients, relapsing-remitting MS was present in 31 and secondary progressive MS was present in 3. Peripheral blood TCR-beta repertoires from HTLV-I-associated myelopathy (HAM/TSP) patients, multiple sclerosis patients and healthy controls were compared by UMI-based sequencing. The roughly 100 TCR-beta libraries covered PBMC samples along with longitudinal samples, technical triplicates, and paired sorted CD4+ and CD8+ T-cell subsets. The cohort comprised 68 subjects: approximately 15 HAM/TSP patients, 34 multiple sclerosis patients and around 20 healthy controls. Results and caveats for the whole study, not just this receptor: TCR clonal expansion was greatest in HAM/TSP patients and smallest in MS patients, who ranked below even healthy controls. The MS cluster was not associated with any clinical or MRI features, and the authors stated that larger cohorts are needed. Expanded clones from different subjects shared no identical CDR3 amino acid sequences, which suggests that TCR-beta repertoires were private in all groups. In a phylogenetic analysis, the repertoires of 18 out of 34 MS patients fell into a single cluster of related CDR3 sequences, pointing to a possible signature at the repertoire level.

cDNA was synthesized by template-switch 5'RACE using a primer with a 10-nucleotide random unique molecular identifier that tagged each TCR transcript. Over 170 million TCR-beta sequences, covering 15-18 subjects, were produced in each sequencing run. The RNeasy kit was used for extraction of total RNA. The KAPA Real-time Library Amplification kit was used to amplify TCR-beta VDJ regions with primers targeting the TCR constant region and the 5'RACE anchor. A first PCR added sample indexes and Illumina adaptors, and a second PCR then raised library yield. After Ampure bead purification, the roughly 650 bp TCR product was size-selected on a 2% E-gel SizeSelection system. Library quality was checked on a Bioanalyzer, concentration was measured with Qubit, and libraries were quantified with the Kapa Library Quantification kit before pooling. An Illumina HiSeq 2500 sequenced the libraries paired-end 2 x 150 bp. To increase sequence diversity, about 24-32% phiX was spiked into each library pool. In the original analysis: The quality-filtered reads were processed with the UMI-based MiGEC pipeline, whose error correction step removed more than 80% of the raw TCR sequences. IMGT germline references were used for alignment of VDJ genes, and clonotypes were defined by a unique CDR3 amino acid sequence together with V-J genes. Clonal expansion, Shannon diversity and CDR3 relatedness (CalcPairwiseDistances, ClusterSamples) were evaluated with VDJtools, and phylogenetic trees were built with CLCbio workbench. Clones with at least 8 unique UMIs were defined as expanded, with this threshold being based on coefficient-of-variation modelling across technical triplicates. TCRdb handled the public reads itself, with Q25 trimming in fastp and clone calling in MiXCR, and kept productive beta chains. Each entry merges the rows of one CDR3 protein and shows their most common DNA and genes. TCRdb's processing, not the authors', yielded these V and J calls. A total of 65,000 to 70,000 distinct CDR3 sequences appear in this sample, 3.5% to 5% of them only once. The ten largest clonotypes hold 1% to 1.5% of the sample.

For unsorted PBMC libraries, 2 million PBMCs were used after storage in RNAlater at -80 degrees C until RNA extraction. Multiple sclerosis patients were enrolled in a US clinical protocol evaluating disease progression by magnetic resonance imaging. PBMCs were separated from peripheral blood using Ficoll-Hypaque density gradient centrifugation and then cryopreserved in liquid nitrogen. The CDR3 sequence holds 16 residues, the cysteine and phenylalanine included. Of the read, only the CDR3 DNA is kept; its 48 bases are in frame from base 1. V gives up 5 bases and J gives up 2 bases, and the segment between their germline ends measures 20 bases. Reading the germline V gene (reference sequence) gives CDR1 DFQATT and CDR2 SNEGSKA. This clonotype was observed many times. Which antigen it targets is not known. No qualities accompany the bases; no much larger clone lies one base away.

Recombination joined TRBV20-1 with TRBJ2-3, with a tentative D gene TRBD2 over 6 matching bases. This receptor was identified in a man aged 25-45 years with multiple sclerosis. The sequenced material came from PBMCs. The CDR3 region: CSAPPFLRGDTDTQYF. The DNA reads TGCAGTGCTCCACCTTTTTTGCGGGGTGACACAGATACGCAGTATTTT.